The 20 T cell receptor beta chains given below trace back to one sample, sequenced in a study of tumor-infiltrating lymphocytes in primary liver carcinoma (dated by TCRdb to 2016 to 2017). Sequencing was carried out with an Illumina HiSeq 2500. A constant-region primer and ProtoScript II reverse transcriptase were used to reverse-transcribe TCRbeta-specific cDNA from around 540 ng total RNA. Construction of the TCRbeta libraries relied on three nested rounds of multiplex PCR, following a slightly modified ARM-PCR procedure. The first two PCR rounds used multiplex TRBV1-TRBV30 forward primers with a Cbeta reverse primer, each for about 9 cycles. The public sequencing data were trimmed at Q25 with fastp and processed into clonotypes with MiXCR by TCRdb, which kept only in-frame beta chains. For every CDR3 protein sequence, its rows merge into one entry that carries the most common genes and DNA. Present in this sample are almost 200,000 distinct CDR3 sequences, roughly two thirds of which were seen just once. The ten largest clones represent about 7.1% of the sample.

Blood RNA was extracted from unsorted whole blood with TRIzol reagent; germline DNA came from the DNeasy Blood & Tissue kit. The sequencing input was peripheral blood. These TCRs come from a woman aged 55-69 years with primary liver carcinoma and hepatitis B virus infection.

This sequence joins TRBV6-5 and TRBJ2-1; D unresolved. V lost 5 bases to trimming and J lost 6 bases, with 14 bases between them. Germline V gives CDR1 MNHEY, CDR2 SVGAGI. This CDR3 is 14 amino acids long. CDR3 DNA sequence: TGTGCCAGCAGTACGGGTGGGATATGCAATGAGCAGTTCTTC. As protein: CASSTGGICNEQFF.

This clonotype is labeled medium-sized (0.01 to 0.1%). The genes are TRBV11-1 and TRBJ2-7; 8 positions match TRBD2. Germline V gives CDR1 SGHAT, CDR2 FQDESV (reference sequence). CDR3 length: 17 residues. V was clipped by 3 bases and J by 3 bases; unmatched bases: 13. Here the CDR3 DNA reads TGTGCCAGCAGCTTTGAGCCCGGACCGGGAGGGATCTACGAGCAGTACTTC. Protein sequence: CASSFEPGPGGIYEQYF.

The genes are TRBV12-3 or TRBV12-4 and TRBJ2-3, with 10 bases that match TRBD2. V was pared by 6 bases and J by 3 bases, with 12 bases of the junction left unmatched. This CDR3 has 17 amino acids. CDR3 bases: TGTGCCAGCAGATGGGAACTAGCGGGATTGTCTACAGATACGCAGTATTTT. It yields the protein CASRWELAGLSTDTQYF.

Worth noting for this clonotype: Possible read error: a much larger clone is one base away. The V call is TRBV6-5, the J call TRBJ2-5; a possible D gene is TRBD1 (5 bases). V was cut by 2 bases and J by 1 base, with 8 bases left in between. The germline V gene has CDR1 MNHEY and CDR2 SVGAGI. The CDR3 consists of 14 residues. CDR3 amino acids: CASSYRRAQETQYF. CDR3 in DNA: TGTGCCAGCAGTTACCGCAGGGCCCAAGAGACCCAGTACTTC.

This clonotype turned up a few times. Just one base apart from a much larger clone, this may be a read error. The CDR3 here is CSLARGLAAKNIQYF. For the CDR3, the DNA is TGCAGCCTGGCCAGGGGGCTGGCGGCCAAAAACATTCAGTACTTC. The chain is built from TRBV29-1 and TRBJ2-4; 8 bases line up with TRBD1. Trimming removed 8 bases from V and 1 base from J; junction bases left unmatched: 10. This CDR3 has 15 amino acids. Germline CDR1 reads SQVTM; CDR2 reads ANQGSEA. Full variable domain (missing parts from reference TRBV29-1 and TRBJ2-4): SAVISQKPSRDICQRGTSLTIQCQVDSQVTMMFWYRQQPGQSLTLIATANQGSEATYESGFVIDKFPISRPNLTFSTLTVSNMSPEDSSIYLCSLARGLAAKNIQYFGAGTRLSVL.

This clonotype has just a few counts. The chain is built from TRBV7-8 and TRBJ2-3, with D possibly TRBD2 on 6 matching bases. The CDR3 consists of 18 residues. Trimming cost V 0 bases and J 3 bases, with 19 bases left between them. The germline CDR1 and CDR2 sequences are SGHVS and FQNEAQ. The CDR3 nucleotides read TGTGCCAGCAGCTTAGCGCAATTAGCGGCCGCCATAACAGATACGCAGTATTTT. It encodes CASSLAQLAAAITDTQYF.

This clonotype was recorded only once. This may arise from a read error, as a much more abundant clone is one base away. The chain couples TRBV6-1 to TRBJ2-7; a possible D gene is TRBD2 (5 bases). V lost 6 bases, J lost 9 bases, and 12 bases lay in between. The CDR3 contains 11 residues. Germline assignment: CDR1 MNHNS and CDR2 SASEGT. The CDR3 DNA follows: TGTGCCAGCAGCGGGGTGCACGCGCAGTACTTC. This gives the protein CASSGVHAQYF.

With respect to this clonotype: The germline gene is not matched at one end of the junction; a read error may be the cause. The V and J genes are TRBV11-3 and TRBJ2-5, with D tentatively TRBD1 or TRBD2 (6 bases each). This CDR3 is 13 amino acids long. CDR1 is SGHNT and CDR2 is YENEEA in the germline V gene. The CDR3 loop reads CTSSLDIGGREYF. The CDR3 region has the DNA TGTACCAGCAGCTTAGATATCGGGGGCCGCGAATACTTT.

This clonotype was observed a single time. A much larger clone lies a single base off, so this may be a read error. This CDR3 is CASSITHGEETQYF. The CDR3 DNA reads as TGTGCCAGCAGTATAACACACGGTGAAGAGACCCAGTACTTC. The genes are TRBV6-2 or TRBV6-3 and TRBJ2-5; D is ambiguous. V was cut by 5 bases and J by 3 bases, with 13 bases left in between. The germline gives CDR1 MNHEY, CDR2 SVGEGT. This CDR3 spans 14 amino acids.

The chain has TRBV11-2 and TRBJ1-1; D unresolved. Trimming left V 4 bases short and J 5 bases short, with 14 bases between. Germline CDR1 is SGHAT and CDR2 is FQNNGV. This CDR3 is 14 amino acids long. The CDR3 region is CASSSTIVGTEAFF. In nucleotides, the CDR3 is TGTGCCAGCAGCTCCACCATAGTCGGGACTGAAGCTTTCTTT.

This clonotype was counted many times. This sequence joins TRBV7-8 and TRBJ2-2; maybe TRBD2 (5 bases). CDR1 and CDR2 (germline): SGHVS, FQNEAQ. This CDR3 comprises 13 residues. Trimming pared 11 bases from V and 1 base from J, leaving 11 bases between. In nucleotides, the CDR3 is TGTGCCTCAAGAGGAGGGAACACCGGGGAGCTGTTTTTT. Translated, it gives CASRGGNTGELFF. The complete variable domain, with remaining parts taken from reference TRBV7-8 and TRBJ2-2, reads GAGVSQSPRYKVAKRGQDVALRCDPISGHVSLFWYQQALGQGPEFLTYFQNEAQLDKSGLPSDRFFAERPEGSVSTLKIQRTQQEDSAVYLCASRGGNTGELFFGEGSRLTVL.

This clonotype was counted only a few times. The chain recombines TRBV28 with TRBJ2-6; no clear D gene. V dropped 2 bases and J dropped 0 bases, with 5 bases sitting between them. The CDR3 sequence is 15 residues long. CDR1 and CDR2 (germline): MDHEN, SYDVKM. CDR3 protein: CASSLQVSGANVLTF. CDR3 coding DNA: TGTGCCAGCAGTTTACAGGTCTCTGGGGCCAACGTCCTGACTTTC. The whole variable domain, filled in from reference TRBV28 and TRBJ2-6, reads DVKVTQSSRYLVKRTGEKVFLECVQDMDHENMFWYRQDPGLGLRLIYFSYDVKMKEKGDIPEGYSVSREKKERFSLILESASTNQTSMYLCASSLQVSGANVLTFGAGSRLTVL.

The chain has TRBV6-5 and TRBJ2-7; D remains ambiguous. The germline V and J ends were trimmed by 2 bases and 3 bases, with 17 bases remaining between them. CDR1 MNHEY and CDR2 SVGAGI come from the germline V gene. The CDR3 spans 16 residues. DNA of the CDR3: TGTGCCAGCAGTTACAAGAGCCTACCCACCCTCTACGAGCAGTACTTC. It codes for CASSYKSLPTLYEQYF.

Comments on this clonotype: Germline and junction disagree at one end, which may indicate a read error. This sequence joins TRBV11-2 and TRBJ1-4, with a tentative D call TRBD1 (6 bases). The CDR3 totals 15 residues. CDR1 SGHAT and CDR2 FQNNGV come from the germline V gene. CDR3 region: CASSMAGVKNEELFF. The CDR3 DNA sequence: TGTGCCAGCAGCATGGCAGGGGTGAAGAATGAGGAACTATTTTTT.

Of note for this clonotype: A much larger clone differs from this one at a single base, so this may be a read error. The chain combines TRBV5-6 with TRBJ2-7; D is possibly TRBD1 or TRBD2 (5 bases each). The CDR3 runs 13 residues. In germline, CDR1 is SGHDT, CDR2 YYEEEE. CDR3 amino acids: CACSSGTPNEQYF. The DNA for the CDR3 is TGTGCCTGCAGCTCCGGGACCCCAAACGAGCAGTACTTC.

Regarding this clonotype: One end of the junction varies from germline; a read error may be responsible. The V call is TRBV29-1, the J call TRBJ1-1; maybe TRBD1 (5 bases). Germline CDR1 reads SQVTM; CDR2 reads ANQGSEA. The CDR3 has 13 residues. In DNA form, the CDR3 reads TGCGGCGACCAACTCAACTTGGACACTGAAGCCTTCTTT. Translated: CGDQLNLDTEAFF.

There are a few counts of this clonotype. The chain joins TRBV6-6 to TRBJ2-5, with 8 bases that match TRBD2. CDR1 is MNHNY, CDR2 SVGAGI, per germline (reference sequence). Losses at the gene ends were 2 bases for V and 2 bases for J; bases not matched to a gene: 4. This CDR3 is built from 15 residues. The CDR3 region is CASSYASSGQETQYF. For the CDR3, the DNA is TGTGCCAGCAGTTACGCGTCTAGCGGGCAAGAGACCCAGTACTTC.

Details on this clonotype: Germline is not matched at one junction end, which may reflect a read error. This chain joins TRBV29-1 and TRBJ2-1; D may be TRBD2 (6 bases). Germline V lookup: CDR1 SQVTM, CDR2 ANQGSEA. The CDR3 has 16 residues. CDR3 DNA: TGCAGCGCCAGACCCCATAGCGGCTCCTCCTACGATGAGCAGTTCTTC. This encodes CSARPHSGSSYDEQFF.

The gene calls are TRBV7-8 and TRBJ2-4; TRBD2 might be the D (6 bases). The CDR3 has 20 residues. Germline assignment: CDR1 SGHVS and CDR2 FQNEAQ. The V end was cut by 2 bases, the J end by 7 bases, with 30 bases between. CDR3 coding DNA: TGTGCCAGCAGCTTAAGGGTTCGGGACGGGACCAGGAGCGCGGGGAACATTCAGTACTTC. Translated: CASSLRVRDGTRSAGNIQYF.

This clonotype was found a few times. A read error may explain this, as a much larger clone is one base away. V is TRBV7-9 and J is TRBJ2-7, with no clear D. This CDR3 has 14 residues. The germline gives CDR1 SEHNR, CDR2 FQNEAQ (reference sequence). DNA for the CDR3: TGTGTCAGCAGCCCCCCGGCAGCGCTCGCCGAGCAGTACTTC. Translation gives CVSSPPAALAEQYF.